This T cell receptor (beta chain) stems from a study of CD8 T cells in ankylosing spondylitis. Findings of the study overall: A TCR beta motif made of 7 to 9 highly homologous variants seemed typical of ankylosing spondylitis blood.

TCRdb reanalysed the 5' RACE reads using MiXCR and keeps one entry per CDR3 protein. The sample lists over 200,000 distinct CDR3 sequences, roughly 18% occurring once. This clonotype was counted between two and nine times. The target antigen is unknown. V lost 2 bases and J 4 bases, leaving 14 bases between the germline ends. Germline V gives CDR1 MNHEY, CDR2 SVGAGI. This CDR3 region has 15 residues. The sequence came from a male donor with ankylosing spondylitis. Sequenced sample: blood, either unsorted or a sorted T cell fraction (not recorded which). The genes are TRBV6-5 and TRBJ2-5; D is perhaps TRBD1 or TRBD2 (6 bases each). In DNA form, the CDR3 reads TGTGCCAGCAGTTACGGTCCGGGGGCCGGAGAGACCCAGTACTTC. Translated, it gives CASSYGPGAGETQYF.